The clone carrying this T cell receptor beta chain was counted many times. The sample is drawn from a study of T cells in Graves' hyperthyroidism and ophthalmopathy. TCR beta CDR3 region amplification was performed from RNA transcripts. In the first-round RT-PCR of the TCR CDR3, the HTBI primer set was used. Via MiXCR, TCRdb re-called the multiplex PCR reads, giving one row per CDR3 protein. The repertoire includes about 350,000 distinct CDR3 sequences, roughly 13% of them detected once, and about 37% sits in the top ten. Trimming removed 8 bases from V and 4 bases from J; junction bases left unmatched: 9. The CDR3 covers 15 residues. Germline lookup yields CDR1 MNHNS and CDR2 SASEGT.

Input material: blood. This TCR was sampled from a woman aged 40 to 55 with Graves' ophthalmopathy. This chain joins TRBV6-1 and TRBJ2-3; 10 bases line up with TRBD2. The CDR3 sequence: CASHAGLAPSDTQYF. CDR3 bases: TGTGCCAGCCATGCGGGACTAGCGCCATCAGATACGCAGTATTTT.